The 21 T cell receptor beta chains in this list originate from one sample, sequenced in a study of blood T cell repertoires in COVID-19. TCRdb keeps only in-frame clones here, not all; method: immunoSEQ multiplex PCR. The sample holds more than 25,000 clones, more than 70% seen once. The sequencing sample was made of peripheral blood. The receptors derive from a woman aged 35 to 49 with active or convalescent COVID-19.

The chain carries TRBV5-6 and TRBJ1-5, with TRBD1 identical over 7 bases. The germline V gene encodes CDR1 SGHDT and CDR2 YYEEEE. The CDR3 covers 14 residues. After removal of 5 bases from V and 2 bases from J, the junction contained 4 bases not matched to a gene. The CDR3: CASRRQGGNQPQHF. The DNA of the CDR3 is TGTGCCAGCAGACGACAGGGAGGCAATCAGCCCCAGCATTTT. Full variable domain (remainder filled in from reference TRBV5-6 and TRBJ1-5): DAGVTQSPTHLIKTRGQQVTLRCSPKSGHDTVSWYQQALGQGPQFIFQYYEEEERQRGNFPDRFSGHQFPNYSSELNVNALLLGDSALYLCASRRQGGNQPQHFGDGTRLSIL.

The rearrangement joins TRBV19 to TRBJ2-3; 14 nucleotides match TRBD2. Germline V lookup: CDR1 LNHDA, CDR2 SQIVND (reference sequence). The CDR3 length is 16 residues. Losses at the gene ends were 5 bases for V and 6 bases for J; bases not matched to a gene: 7. CDR3 DNA sequence: TGTGCCAGTAGTCCGACTAGCGGGGGGGCATGGGATACGCAGTATTTT. This codes for CASSPTSGGAWDTQYF.

The chain carries TRBV7-3 and TRBJ2-3; possible D gene TRBD1, 6 bases. The CDR3 consists of 16 residues. Germline CDR1 SGHTA, CDR2 FQGTGA. The V and J ends lost 2 bases and 0 bases respectively, with 12 bases between them. DNA of the CDR3: TGTGCCAGCAGCTTAGGGGGCCGTACGAGCACAGATACGCAGTATTTT. Translation: CASSLGGRTSTDTQYF.

The chain couples TRBV30 to TRBJ1-2; 9 positions match TRBD1. CDR3 size: 15 residues. The germline V gene encodes CDR1 GTSNPN and CDR2 SVGIG (reference sequence). The V segment lost 3 bases and the J segment 2 bases; nucleotides outside the gene matches: 7. For the CDR3, the DNA is TGTGCCTGGAGCAACGTACAGGGGGCGAACTATGGCTACACCTTC. Its translation: CAWSNVQGANYGYTF.

The chain links TRBV5-4 to TRBJ2-2, with D possibly being TRBD2 (5 bases). Germline CDR1 and CDR2: SGHNT and YYREEE (reference sequence). V lost 3 bases and J lost 4, with 10 bases in between. The CDR3 is made up of 14 amino acids. The CDR3 reads CASSYTRLTGELFF. The CDR3 bases are TGTGCCAGCAGCTATACTAGGCTCACCGGGGAGCTGTTTTTT.

This clone has only one observation. V and J are TRBV15 and TRBJ2-2; perhaps TRBD1 as D (6 bases). This CDR3 is 14 amino acids long. The germline gives CDR1 LNHNV, CDR2 YYDKDF (reference sequence). The germline V and J ends were trimmed by 4 bases and 7 bases, with 13 bases remaining between them. The CDR3 DNA follows: TGTGCCACCAGCACGAGGGACAAGGTCGGGGAGCTGTTTTTT. Protein product: CATSTRDKVGELFF.

The chain combines TRBV7-6 with TRBJ2-1; D is perhaps TRBD1 (6 bases). Germline V gene lookup returns CDR1 SGHVS and CDR2 FNYEAQ. The V and J ends lost 2 bases and 0 bases respectively, with 11 bases between them. This CDR3 has 16 residues. CDR3 nucleotides: TGTGCCAGCAGCTTAAGGGGGACCAGCTCCTACAATGAGCAGTTCTTC. This translates into CASSLRGTSSYNEQFF. The full variable domain, its missing parts supplied by reference TRBV7-6 and TRBJ2-1, is GAGVSQSPRYKVTKRGQDVALRCDPISGHVSLYWYRQALGQGPEFLTYFNYEAQQDKSGLPNDRFSAERPEGSISTLTIQRTEQRDSAMYRCASSLRGTSSYNEQFFGPGTRLTVL.

This clone was detected only once. The chain couples TRBV4-2 to TRBJ1-1; D may be TRBD1 (6 bases). The germline V gene has CDR1 LGHNA and CDR2 YNFKEQ. Trimming removed 0 bases at V and 4 bases at J, with 24 bases between. CDR3 size: 19 residues. The CDR3 DNA sequence: TGTGCCAGCAGCCAAGACTTAGGGACCTGGGGGGGGCGCGGCACTGAAGCTTTCTTT. It is translated as CASSQDLGTWGGRGTEAFF.

The V call is TRBV10-2, the J call TRBJ2-7; D might be TRBD2 (7 bases). CDR3 size: 14 residues. V lost 11 bases to trimming and J lost 0 bases, with 17 bases between them. CDR1 and CDR2 from the germline V gene are WSHSY and SAAADI. Here the CDR3 reads CAAGGGGFSYEQYF. The CDR3 DNA is TGCGCCGCCGGAGGGGGAGGGTTCTCCTACGAGCAGTACTTC.

This chain links TRBV9 with TRBJ2-1; TRBD1 aligns across 8 bases. After removal of 4 bases from V and 1 base from J, the junction contained 7 bases not matched to a gene. Germline CDR1 is SGDLS and CDR2 is YYNGEE. This CDR3 comprises 16 residues. The chain's CDR3 is CASSMTGVMSYNEQFF. Written as DNA, the CDR3 is TGTGCCAGCAGCATGACAGGGGTTATGTCCTACAATGAGCAGTTCTTC.

The V call is TRBV15, the J call TRBJ2-5, with 8 bases identical to TRBD1. The CDR3 extends over 15 amino acids. Germline values: CDR1 LNHNV, CDR2 YYDKDF (reference sequence). V was pared by 0 bases and J by 7 bases, with 7 bases of the junction left unmatched. CDR3 protein: CATSRDRQGAGTQYF. CDR3 sequence (DNA): TGTGCCACCAGCAGAGATAGGCAGGGGGCGGGGACCCAGTACTTC.

The rearrangement links TRBV9 to TRBJ2-2; TRBD1 matches at 7 bases. The V gene end was trimmed by 4 bases and the J gene end by 7 bases; junction bases not matched to a gene: 7. Per germline, CDR1 SGDLS and CDR2 YYNGEE. CDR3 length: 14 residues. The CDR3 is CASSPQHRGGELFF. DNA of the CDR3: TGTGCCAGCAGCCCCCAGCACAGGGGCGGGGAGCTGTTTTTT.

V and J are TRBV5-4 and TRBJ2-2; possible D gene TRBD2, 7 bases. The CDR3 loop spans 17 amino acids. Trimming removed 7 bases at V and 4 bases at J, with 23 bases between. Germline V gene sequence: CDR1 SGHNT, CDR2 YYREEE (reference sequence). The CDR3 loop is CASFPREGGRSTGELFF. The CDR3 DNA sequence: TGTGCCAGCTTTCCTAGGGAGGGGGGCCGTAGCACCGGGGAGCTGTTTTTT.

V usage is TRBV18 and J usage is TRBJ1-1; 7 bases line up with TRBD1. The CDR3 has 16 amino acids. The V segment lost 2 bases and the J segment 2 bases; nucleotides outside the gene matches: 8. The V gene's germline CDR1 is KGHSH and CDR2 LQKENI. The CDR3 is CASSPDRARRNTEAFF. The CDR3 DNA reads TGTGCCAGCTCACCAGACAGGGCCCGCCGTAACACTGAAGCTTTCTTT.

The chain has TRBV14 and TRBJ1-1; tentatively, D is TRBD1 (6 bases). This CDR3 is 15 amino acids long. V was pared by 0 bases and J by 5 bases, with 13 bases between. Looked up from germline, CDR1 is SGHDN and CDR2 is FVKESK. The CDR3 DNA follows: TGTGCCAGCAGCCAAGACCTCAGGGGAAGGACTGAAGCTTTCTTT. Its protein is CASSQDLRGRTEAFF.

The CDR3 loop is CASSPPGGGDEKLFF. The CDR3, as DNA: TGTGCCAGCAGTCCCCCGGGAGGGGGGGATGAAAAACTGTTTTTT. The rearrangement links TRBV6-5 to TRBJ1-4; possible D gene TRBD1, 6 bases. There are 15 residues in the CDR3. CDR1 and CDR2 from the germline V gene are MNHEY and SVGAGI. Trimming stripped 5 bases from V and 6 bases from J, with 16 bases between.

The chain recombines TRBV5-4 with TRBJ2-1, with TRBD2 identical over 9 bases. Trimming cost V 6 bases and J 4 bases; bases outside gene matches: 11. This CDR3 region has 16 residues. Germline CDR1 reads SGHNT; CDR2 reads YYREEE (reference sequence). This chain's CDR3 is CASTPTAGGLYNEQFF. DNA for the CDR3: TGTGCCAGCACACCCACCGCGGGAGGGCTTTACAATGAGCAGTTCTTC.

The chain is built from TRBV4-1 and TRBJ1-5, with D perhaps TRBD1 (6 bases). In germline, CDR1 is MGHRA, CDR2 YSYEKL. The V end was cut by 1 base, the J end by 2 bases, with 15 bases between. The length of the CDR3 is 17 residues. The CDR3 spells CASSQGWDTSGNQPQHF. The CDR3 nucleotides read TGCGCCAGCAGCCAAGGGTGGGACACTAGTGGCAATCAGCCCCAGCATTTT.

This clone has a single count. This sequence joins TRBV5-1 and TRBJ1-1, with D hard to call. With 1 base removed from V and 1 base from J, the gap between germline ends came to 11 bases. CDR1 is SGHRS and CDR2 is YFSETQ in the germline V gene. This CDR3 spans 15 amino acids. As DNA, the CDR3 is TGCGCCAGCAGCTTGTCGCGGCACGAGAACACTGAAGCTTTCTTT. This codes for CASSLSRHENTEAFF.

The chain combines TRBV9 with TRBJ2-7; 11 nucleotides align to TRBD2. The CDR3 extends over 17 amino acids. The trim removed 3 bases at V and 2 bases at J, leaving 10 bases unmatched. The germline V gene encodes CDR1 SGDLS and CDR2 YYNGEE. The CDR3 sequence is CASSAEIGTSGTYEQYF. The CDR3 nucleotides read TGTGCCAGCAGCGCGGAGATCGGGACTAGCGGTACCTACGAGCAGTACTTC.

The J gene is TRBJ1-2, the V gene TRBV23-1; 8 bases agree with TRBD1. TRBV23-1 is known as an ORF, though its function is uncertain. V shed 1 base and J 4 bases; nucleotides not matched to a gene: 5. The CDR3 is 15 residues long. CDR3 bases: TGCGCCAGCAGTCAATTCGGACAGGGCCCCTATGGCTACACCTTC. Its protein product is CASSQFGQGPYGYTF.